This TCR beta chain was sequenced for a study of CD8+ T cells in alopecia areata. Turning to the study itself: The study gave tofacitinib for 6 to 18 months, then 6 months off drug.

Comments on this clone: No antigen is known for it.

The treatment is: oral pan-JAK inhibitor, 5-10 mg twice daily. The sequencing template was cDNA reverse transcribed from extracted RNA. Assay used: immunoSEQ multiplex PCR; TCRdb lists only in-frame clones, some missing. The sample records about 290,000 clones, nearly 60% being singletons. General observations from the study: Scalp clonality and expanded CD8+ clones among the top 100 were significantly decreased by tofacitinib.

The sequenced sample was CD4+ T cells sorted from blood, obtained at week 24, from a patient treated with tofacitinib. This clonotype was sampled from a human donor with alopecia areata.

The CDR3 DNA follows: TGCGCCAGCAGTTTAACAGGGACAGTGAACAATGAGCAGTTCTTC. Its translation is CASSLTGTVNNEQFF. The genes are TRBV5-1 and TRBJ2-1; 7 nucleotides agree with TRBD1. The V gene's germline CDR1 is SGHRS and CDR2 YFSETQ. This CDR3 has 15 amino acids. The V gene end was trimmed by 5 bases and the J gene end by 5 bases; junction bases not matched to a gene: 10.